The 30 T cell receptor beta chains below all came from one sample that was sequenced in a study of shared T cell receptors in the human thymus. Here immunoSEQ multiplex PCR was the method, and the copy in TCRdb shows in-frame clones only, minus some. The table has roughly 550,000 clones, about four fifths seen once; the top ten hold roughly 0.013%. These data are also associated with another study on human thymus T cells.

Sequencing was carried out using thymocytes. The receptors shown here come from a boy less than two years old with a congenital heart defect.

This chain's CDR3 is CSIRDSTGELFF. The CDR3 nucleotides read TGCAGCATCCGGGACAGTACCGGGGAGCTGTTTTTT. V gene TRBV29-1 combines with J gene TRBJ2-2; TRBD1 matches 7 bases. This CDR3 spans 12 amino acids. The V gene's germline CDR1 is SQVTM and CDR2 ANQGSEA. V was clipped by 8 bases and J by 5 bases; unmatched bases: 5.

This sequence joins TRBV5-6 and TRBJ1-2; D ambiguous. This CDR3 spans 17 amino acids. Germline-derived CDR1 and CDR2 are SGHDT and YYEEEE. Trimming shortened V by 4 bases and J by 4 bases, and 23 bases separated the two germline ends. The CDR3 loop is CASSSLKSSREGYGYTF. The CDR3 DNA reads TGTGCCAGCAGCAGCTTGAAGTCTTCGAGGGAGGGCTATGGCTACACCTTC.

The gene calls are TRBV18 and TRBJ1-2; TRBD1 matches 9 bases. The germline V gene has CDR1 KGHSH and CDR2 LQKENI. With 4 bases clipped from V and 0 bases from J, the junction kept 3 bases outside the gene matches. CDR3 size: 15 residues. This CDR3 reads CASSQGDRANYGYTF. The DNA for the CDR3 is TGTGCCAGCTCACAAGGGGACAGGGCTAACTATGGCTACACCTTC.

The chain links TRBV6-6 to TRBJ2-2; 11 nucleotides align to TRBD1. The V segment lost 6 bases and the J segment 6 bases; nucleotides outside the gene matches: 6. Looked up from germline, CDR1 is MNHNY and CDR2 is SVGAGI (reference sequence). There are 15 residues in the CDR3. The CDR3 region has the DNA TGTGCCAGCAGCCAGGACAGGGGGCTGGCCGGGGAGCTGTTTTTT. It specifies CASSQDRGLAGELFF.

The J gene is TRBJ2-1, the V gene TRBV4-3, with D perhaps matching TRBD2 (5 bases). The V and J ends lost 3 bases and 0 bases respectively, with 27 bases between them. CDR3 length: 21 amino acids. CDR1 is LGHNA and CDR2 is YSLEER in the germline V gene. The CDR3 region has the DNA TGCGCCAGCAGCCAGAGAGGGCGTCGGCCTTCCGAGGGATCCTCCTACAATGAGCAGTTCTTC. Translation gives CASSQRGRRPSEGSSYNEQFF.

The CDR3 DNA reads TGTGCCAGCAGCAACCACCGGGACACCACCACTAGCACAGATACGCAGTATTTT. Its protein is CASSNHRDTTTSTDTQYF. The chain is built from TRBV7-2 and TRBJ2-3, with D perhaps matching TRBD1 (6 bases). Trimming removed 5 bases at V and 0 bases at J, with 21 bases between. Germline V lookup: CDR1 SGHTA, CDR2 FQGNSA. The CDR3 loop spans 18 amino acids.

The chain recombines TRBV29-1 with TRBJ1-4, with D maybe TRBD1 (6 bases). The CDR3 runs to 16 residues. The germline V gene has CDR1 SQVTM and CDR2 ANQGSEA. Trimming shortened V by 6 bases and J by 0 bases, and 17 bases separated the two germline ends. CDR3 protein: CSVWSGGLATNEKLFF. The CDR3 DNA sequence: TGCAGCGTGTGGAGCGGGGGGCTAGCAACTAATGAAAAACTGTTTTTT.

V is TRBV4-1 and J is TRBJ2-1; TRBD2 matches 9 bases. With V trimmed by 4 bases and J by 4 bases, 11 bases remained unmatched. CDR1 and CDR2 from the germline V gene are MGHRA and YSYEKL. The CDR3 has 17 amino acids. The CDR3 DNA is TGCGCCAGCAGCCCCGGGGTAGCGGGAGAAGGTTACAATGAGCAGTTCTTC. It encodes CASSPGVAGEGYNEQFF.

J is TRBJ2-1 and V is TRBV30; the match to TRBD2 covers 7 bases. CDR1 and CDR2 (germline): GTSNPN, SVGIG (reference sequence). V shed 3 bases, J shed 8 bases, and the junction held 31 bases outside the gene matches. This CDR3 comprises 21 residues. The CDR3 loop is CAWRLLRGRSGMGGGRDEQFF. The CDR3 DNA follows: TGTGCCTGGAGACTCCTCCGGGGAAGGAGCGGGATGGGGGGTGGGAGGGATGAGCAGTTCTTC.

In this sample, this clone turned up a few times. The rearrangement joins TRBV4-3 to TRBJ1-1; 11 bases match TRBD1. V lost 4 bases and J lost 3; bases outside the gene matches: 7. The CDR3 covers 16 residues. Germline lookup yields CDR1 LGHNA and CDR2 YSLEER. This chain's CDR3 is CASSRWDRGIHTEAFF. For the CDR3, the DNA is TGCGCCAGCAGCCGGTGGGACAGGGGGATACACACTGAAGCTTTCTTT.

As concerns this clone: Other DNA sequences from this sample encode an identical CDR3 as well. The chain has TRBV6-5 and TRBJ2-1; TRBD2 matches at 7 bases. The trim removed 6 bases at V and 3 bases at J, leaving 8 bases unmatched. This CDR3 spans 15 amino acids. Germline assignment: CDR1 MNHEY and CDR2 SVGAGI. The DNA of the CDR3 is TGTGCCAGCAGCTTTAGCGGGTCTAGCTACAATGAGCAGTTCTTC. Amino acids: CASSFSGSSYNEQFF.

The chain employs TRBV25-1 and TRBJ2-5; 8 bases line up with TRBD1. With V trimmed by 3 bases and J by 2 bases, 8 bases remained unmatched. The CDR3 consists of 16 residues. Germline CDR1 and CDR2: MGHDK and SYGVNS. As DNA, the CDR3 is TGTGCCAGCAGTGATGACAGGGGATGGAATCAAGAGACCCAGTACTTC. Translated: CASSDDRGWNQETQYF.

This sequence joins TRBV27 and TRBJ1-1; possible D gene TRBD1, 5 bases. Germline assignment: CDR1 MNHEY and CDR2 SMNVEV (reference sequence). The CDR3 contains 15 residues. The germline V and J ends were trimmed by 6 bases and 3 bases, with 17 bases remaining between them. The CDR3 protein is CASSPGAGLDTEAFF. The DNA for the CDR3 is TGTGCCAGCAGCCCAGGCGCGGGGCTCGACACTGAAGCTTTCTTT.

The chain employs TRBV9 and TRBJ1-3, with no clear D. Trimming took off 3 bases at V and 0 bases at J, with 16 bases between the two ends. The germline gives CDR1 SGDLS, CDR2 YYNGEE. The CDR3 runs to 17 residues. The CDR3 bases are TGTGCCAGCAGCGCCGGGAGGCAGGTGGGCTCTGGAAACACCATATATTTT. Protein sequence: CASSAGRQVGSGNTIYF.

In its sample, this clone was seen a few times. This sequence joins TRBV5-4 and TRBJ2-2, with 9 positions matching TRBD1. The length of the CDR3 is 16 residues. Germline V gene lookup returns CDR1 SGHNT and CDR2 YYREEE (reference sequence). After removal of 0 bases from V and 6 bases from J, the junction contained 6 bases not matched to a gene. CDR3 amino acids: CASSLVDRGRAGELFF. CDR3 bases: TGTGCCAGCAGCTTGGTCGACAGGGGGAGGGCCGGGGAGCTGTTTTTT.

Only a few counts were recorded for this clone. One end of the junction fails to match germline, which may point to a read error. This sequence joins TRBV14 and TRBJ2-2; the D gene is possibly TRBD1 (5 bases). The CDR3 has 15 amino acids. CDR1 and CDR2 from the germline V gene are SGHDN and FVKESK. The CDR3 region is CASSHLAGNAGELFF. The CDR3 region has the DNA TGTGCCAGCAGCCATCTGGCAGGGAACGCCGGGGAGCTGTTTTTT.

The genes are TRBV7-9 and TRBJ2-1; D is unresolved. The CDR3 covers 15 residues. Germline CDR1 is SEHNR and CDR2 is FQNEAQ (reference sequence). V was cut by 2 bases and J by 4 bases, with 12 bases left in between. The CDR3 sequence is CASSLCGPGYNEQFF. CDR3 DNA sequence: TGTGCCAGCAGCTTATGCGGTCCCGGATACAATGAGCAGTTCTTC.

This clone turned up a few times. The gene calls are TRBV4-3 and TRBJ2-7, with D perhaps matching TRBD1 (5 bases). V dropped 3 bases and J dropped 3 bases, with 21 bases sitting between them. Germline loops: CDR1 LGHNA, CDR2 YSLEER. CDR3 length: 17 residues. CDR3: CASSHLPYGHGDYEQYF. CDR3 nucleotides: TGCGCCAGCAGCCACCTACCGTACGGACACGGAGACTACGAGCAGTACTTC.

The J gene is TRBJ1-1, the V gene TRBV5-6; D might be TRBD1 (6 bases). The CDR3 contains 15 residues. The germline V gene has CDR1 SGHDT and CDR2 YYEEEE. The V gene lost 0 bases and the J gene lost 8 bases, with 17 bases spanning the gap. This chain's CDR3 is CASSLAGDLVPEAFF. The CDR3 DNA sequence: TGTGCCAGCAGCTTGGCAGGGGACCTCGTTCCAGAAGCTTTCTTT.

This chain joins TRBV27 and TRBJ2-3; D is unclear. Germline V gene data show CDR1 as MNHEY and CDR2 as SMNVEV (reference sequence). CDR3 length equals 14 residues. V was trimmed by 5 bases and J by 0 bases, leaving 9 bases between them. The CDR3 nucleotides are TGTGCCAGCAGTGTGACCGGGAGCACAGATACGCAGTATTTT. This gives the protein CASSVTGSTDTQYF.

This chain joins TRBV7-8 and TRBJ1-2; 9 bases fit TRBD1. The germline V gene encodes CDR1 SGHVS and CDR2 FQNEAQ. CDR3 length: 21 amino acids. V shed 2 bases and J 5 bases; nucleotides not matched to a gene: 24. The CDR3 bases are TGTGCCAGCAGCTTACGGGGGTGGGACGACAGGGGGGGCACGCCTAGTTATGGCTACACCTTC. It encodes CASSLRGWDDRGGTPSYGYTF.

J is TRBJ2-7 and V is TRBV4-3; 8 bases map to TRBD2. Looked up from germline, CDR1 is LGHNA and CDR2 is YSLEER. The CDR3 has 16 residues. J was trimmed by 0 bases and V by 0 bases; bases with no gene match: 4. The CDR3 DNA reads TGCGCCAGCAGCCAAGATTCCAGCGGGGGCTCCTACGAGCAGTACTTC. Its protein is CASSQDSSGGSYEQYF.

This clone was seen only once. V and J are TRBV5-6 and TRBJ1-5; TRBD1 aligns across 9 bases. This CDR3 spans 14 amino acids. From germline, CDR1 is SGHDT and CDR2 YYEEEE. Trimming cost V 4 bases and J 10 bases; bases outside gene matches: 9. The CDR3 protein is CASSNRDRVEPQHF. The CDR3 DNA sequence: TGTGCCAGCAGCAACCGGGACAGGGTCGAACCCCAGCATTTT. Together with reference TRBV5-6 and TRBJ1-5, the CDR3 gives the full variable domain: DAGVTQSPTHLIKTRGQQVTLRCSPKSGHDTVSWYQQALGQGPQFIFQYYEEEERQRGNFPDRFSGHQFPNYSSELNVNALLLGDSALYLCASSNRDRVEPQHFGDGTRLSIL.

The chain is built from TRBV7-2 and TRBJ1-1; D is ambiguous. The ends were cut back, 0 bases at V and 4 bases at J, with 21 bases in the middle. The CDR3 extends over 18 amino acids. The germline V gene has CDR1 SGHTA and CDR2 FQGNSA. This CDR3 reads CASSLAARESAISTEAFF. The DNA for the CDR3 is TGTGCCAGCAGCTTAGCGGCGAGGGAAAGTGCGATATCCACTGAAGCTTTCTTT.

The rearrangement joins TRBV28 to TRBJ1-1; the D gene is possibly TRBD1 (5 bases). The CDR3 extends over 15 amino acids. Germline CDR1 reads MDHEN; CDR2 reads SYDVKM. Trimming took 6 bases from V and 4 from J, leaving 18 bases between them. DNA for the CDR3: TGTGCCAGCAGGGTGGGGACGGGAGTGGGCACTGAAGCTTTCTTT. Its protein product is CASRVGTGVGTEAFF.

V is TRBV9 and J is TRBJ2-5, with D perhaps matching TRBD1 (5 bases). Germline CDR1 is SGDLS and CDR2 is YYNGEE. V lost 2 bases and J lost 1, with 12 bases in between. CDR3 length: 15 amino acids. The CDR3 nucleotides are TGTGCCAGCAGCGTGGGCAGGGTTGGCCAAGAGACCCAGTACTTC. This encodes CASSVGRVGQETQYF.

The CDR3 is CASSVGDTQETQYF. The CDR3 DNA reads as TGTGCCAGCAGCGTGGGAGACACCCAAGAGACCCAGTACTTC. V gene TRBV9 combines with J gene TRBJ2-5, with a tentative D call TRBD2 (5 bases). CDR1 and CDR2 (germline): SGDLS, YYNGEE. The CDR3 consists of 14 residues. V lost 2 bases and J lost 1, with 9 bases in between.

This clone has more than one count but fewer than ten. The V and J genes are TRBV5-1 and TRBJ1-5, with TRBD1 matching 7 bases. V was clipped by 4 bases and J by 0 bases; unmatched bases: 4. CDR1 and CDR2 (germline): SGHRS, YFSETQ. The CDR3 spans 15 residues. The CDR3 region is CASSPGTDSNQPQHF. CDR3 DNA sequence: TGCGCCAGCAGCCCCGGGACAGATAGCAATCAGCCCCAGCATTTT. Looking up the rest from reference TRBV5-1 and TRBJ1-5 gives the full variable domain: KAGVTQTPRYLIKTRGQQVTLSCSPISGHRSVSWYQQTPGQGLQFLFEYFSETQRNKGNFPGRFSGRQFSNSRSEMNVSTLELGDSALYLCASSPGTDSNQPQHFGDGTRLSIL.

CDR3 sequence (DNA): TGTGCCAGCAGTTATTCTGAGACTGGCGGATCCTACGAGCAGTACTTC. Its protein product is CASSYSETGGSYEQYF. The chain has TRBV6-6 and TRBJ2-7; D uncertain. Germline values: CDR1 MNHNY, CDR2 SVGAGI (reference sequence). The CDR3 has 16 amino acids. Trimming cost V 3 bases and J 1 base, with 16 bases left between them.

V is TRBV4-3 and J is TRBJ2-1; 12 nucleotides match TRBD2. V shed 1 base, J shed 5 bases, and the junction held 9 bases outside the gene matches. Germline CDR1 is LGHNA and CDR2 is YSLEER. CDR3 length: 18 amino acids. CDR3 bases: TGCGCCAGCAGCCAAGTGTGGCTAGCGGGAGGGCCTGACAATGAGCAGTTCTTC. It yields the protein CASSQVWLAGGPDNEQFF.